Sequencing of this TCR beta chain was carried out in a study of blood T cell repertoires in COVID-19. Background on the study: Some COVID-19 samples were acute and others convalescent; all came from the United States, Italy and Spain. The cDNA or gDNA used as material had been derived from T cells, B-cell-depleted T cells, or PBMCs.

In the study's own analysis: Cell counts per sample came from amplifying reference gene primers. TCRdb's table, derived via immunoSEQ multiplex PCR, lists solely in-frame clones and lacks some. The V and J calls and clone size come from that table; D and trimming were worked out from the DNA. The table lists about 180,000 clones, around 86% of them singletons. Germline V lookup: CDR1 WSHSY, CDR2 SAAADI. The CDR3 runs to 15 residues. V was pared by 3 bases and J by 2 bases, with 2 bases of the junction left unmatched. Sequenced: peripheral blood. This clonotype was obtained from a woman between 70 and 85 years old with COVID-19, enrolled during active disease. V usage is TRBV10-2 and J usage is TRBJ2-3; 10 nucleotides match TRBD2. DNA of the CDR3: TGCGCCAGCAGTGAAACTAGCGGGAACACAGATACGCAGTATTTT. Amino acids: CASSETSGNTDTQYF.